The entry that follows covers one T cell receptor (beta chain) sequence. This record belongs to a study of blood T cell repertoires in COVID-19. Authors' methods: Amplifying reference gene primers gave estimates of nucleated cell counts. Assay: immunoSEQ multiplex PCR; the TCRdb copy retains only in-frame clones and omits some. V and J calls and clone size come straight from that table; D and trimming were deduced from the DNA. The sample carries roughly 200,000 clones, over 70% recorded once. Germline CDR1 and CDR2: SQVTM and ANQGSEA. This CDR3 is 13 amino acids long. The V and J ends lost 8 bases and 5 bases, in that order; junction bases with no gene match: 7.

The material sequenced was peripheral blood. The TCR comes from a woman aged 40 to 50 with COVID-19, enrolled during active disease. The J gene is TRBJ2-5, the V gene TRBV29-1; 11 bases fit TRBD1. DNA of the CDR3: TGCAGCCTTCGGACAGGGGGCATGGAGACCCAGTACTTC. It codes for CSLRTGGMETQYF.